Listed here are 3 T cell receptor beta chains from one sample, sequenced in a study of blood T cells in healthy people across ages. For the second PCR, which ran for about 6 to 12 cycles, a sample-barcoded 5' primer and a J-beta primer mix were used. TCRdb used MiXCR to reprocess the 5' RACE reads, holding one entry per CDR3 protein. The table includes roughly 680,000 distinct CDR3 sequences, 49% detected once. Input material: blood. The receptors stem from a woman aged 55-75 years in good health.

The genes are TRBV5-1 and TRBJ1-2; no firm D call. Trimming left V 4 bases short and J 6 bases short, with 13 bases between. CDR3 length: 13 amino acids. Germline V lookup: CDR1 SGHRS, CDR2 YFSETQ. The CDR3 region has the DNA TGCGCCAGCAGCCAAACAGCAACTAATGGCTACACCTTC. As protein: CASSQTATNGYTF.

The chain recombines TRBV7-2 with TRBJ2-3; D might be TRBD1 (5 bases). Germline-derived CDR1 and CDR2 are SGHTA and FQGNSA. Trimming cost V 7 bases and J 3 bases, with 17 bases left between them. This CDR3 contains 15 residues. The CDR3 nucleotides read TGTGCCAGCACAAGACAGCCAGTCTCGACAGATACGCAGTATTTT. Protein sequence: CASTRQPVSTDTQYF.

This clonotype was observed a handful of times. The rearrangement joins TRBV2 to TRBJ1-5, with D unclear. CDR1 and CDR2 from the germline V gene are SNHLY and FYNNEI. There are 13 residues in the CDR3. The V gene lost 5 bases and the J gene lost 5 bases, with 10 bases spanning the gap. CDR3 nucleotides: TGTGCCAGCAGTCTACGGACGGATCAGCCCCAGCATTTT. Translation gives CASSLRTDQPQHF.